The following is a T cell receptor (beta chain) sequence with its context. Unmatched junction bases numbered 4, after V lost 2 bases and J lost 7 bases. Per the germline V gene, CDR1 is SGHRS and CDR2 is YFSETQ. The CDR3 contains 14 residues. The data derive from a study of preoperative IRX-2 immunotherapy in early breast cancer. The treatment: preoperative locoregional IRX-2 cytokine immunotherapy. Patients received preoperative, locoregional IRX-2 cytokine immunotherapy in a phase Ib study. The protocol was immunoSEQ multiplex PCR, while the TCRdb copy is restricted to in-frame clones and leaves out a portion. The table shows 30,000 to 45,000 clones, with roughly 80% occurring only once.

Source: lymph node tissue, taken after IRX-2 immunotherapy. The V call is TRBV5-1, the J call TRBJ2-1; TRBD2 aligns across 9 bases. This receptor was obtained from a human donor with breast cancer. CDR3 protein: CASSLTSGSNEQFF. CDR3 in DNA: TGCGCCAGCAGCTTAACTAGCGGGTCGAATGAGCAGTTCTTC.